The source of this T cell receptor (beta chain) is a study of T cell changes during pregnancy in multiple sclerosis. The table lists this clone with a count of one. The CDR3 extends over 16 amino acids. Trimming left V 2 bases short and J 5 bases short, with 19 bases between. CDR1 MDHEN and CDR2 SYDVKM come from the germline V gene. The table came from immunoSEQ multiplex PCR; TCRdb's copy has only in-frame clones and leaves some out. The repertoire consists of approximately 31,000 clones, with 90% occurring once and the leading ten covering approximately 0.47%. The rearrangement joins TRBV28 to TRBJ2-7; D might be TRBD1 (5 bases). The sample was CD4+ T cells from peripheral blood mononuclear cells, taken in the second trimester of pregnancy. The sequence was obtained from a female donor in good health, enrolled as a control in a pregnancy study. CDR3 coding DNA: TGTGCCAGCAGTTTAAATACTCCAGGGAAGTGGGACGAGCAGTACTTC. This gives the protein CASSLNTPGKWDEQYF.